Presented here are 12 T cell receptor beta chains from one specimen sequenced in a study of shared clonotypes between healthy human individuals. Libraries were prepared by immunoSEQ multiplex PCR; TCRdb keeps only in-frame clonotypes and omits some of them. The profile covers 2 million to 3 million clones, with approximately 94% appearing a single time and around 0.4% taken by the ten largest. Sequencing used naive CD4+ T cells from PBMCs. Subset in this sample: CD45RA+ positively selected. These receptor sequences come from a man aged 18 to 30 in good health. Some clones in this sample may be carry-over from other donors' samples.

This CDR3 is CASGLGLGPDTQYF. In DNA form, the CDR3 reads TGTGCTAGTGGTTTAGGACTAGGGCCAGATACGCAGTATTTT. J is TRBJ2-3 and V is TRBV12-5; 7 nucleotides align to TRBD2. CDR1 and CDR2 from the germline V gene are LGHNT and FRNRAP. The junction had 4 bases not matched to a gene; V was cut back by 3 bases and J by 4 bases. The CDR3 totals 14 residues.

This clone came up once. The rearrangement joins TRBV5-4 to TRBJ1-5, with D perhaps TRBD1 (5 bases). Per germline, CDR1 SGHNT and CDR2 YYREEE (reference sequence). This CDR3 contains 14 residues. V was pared by 4 bases and J by 4 bases, with 12 bases between. The CDR3 loop is CASSPDTDNQPQHF. The CDR3 region has the DNA TGTGCCAGCAGCCCGGACACTGATAATCAGCCCCAGCATTTT. The full variable domain, in which reference TRBV5-4 and TRBJ1-5 provide the parts outside the CDR3, is ETGVTQSPTHLIKTRGQQVTLRCSSQSGHNTVSWYQQALGQGPQFIFQYYREEENGRGNFPPRFSGLQFPNYSSELNVNALELDDSALYLCASSPDTDNQPQHFGDGTRLSIL.

V and J are TRBV18 and TRBJ1-2; D gene unclear. Germline-derived CDR1 and CDR2 are KGHSH and LQKENI. CDR3 length: 14 amino acids. Trimming left V 0 bases short and J 3 bases short, with 8 bases between. The CDR3, as DNA: TGTGCCAGCTCACCACCGGGCAAGGACTATGGCTACACCTTC. Translation gives CASSPPGKDYGYTF.

The chain links TRBV10-3 to TRBJ2-1; 13 positions agree with TRBD2. The V and J ends lost 3 bases and 8 bases, in that order; junction bases with no gene match: 7. The CDR3 extends over 16 amino acids. Germline V gene sequence: CDR1 ENHRY, CDR2 SYGVKD. CDR3 protein: CAISDPGTSGIDEQFF. The DNA of the CDR3 is TGTGCCATCAGTGATCCCGGGACTAGCGGGATCGATGAGCAGTTCTTC.

The rearrangement links TRBV5-1 to TRBJ1-4, with D possibly matching TRBD1 (5 bases). The CDR3 spans 17 residues. Trimming pared 4 bases from V and 6 bases from J, leaving 22 bases between. Germline-derived CDR1 and CDR2 are SGHRS and YFSETQ. The CDR3 here is CASSTTGLPIRDEKLFF. DNA for the CDR3: TGCGCCAGCAGCACCACAGGTTTGCCGATACGGGATGAAAAACTGTTTTTT.

V usage is TRBV7-2 and J usage is TRBJ1-1; maybe TRBD1 (5 bases). The CDR3 totals 15 residues. Trimming pared 2 bases from V and 2 bases from J, leaving 12 bases between. Germline V gene lookup returns CDR1 SGHTA and CDR2 FQGNSA. DNA for the CDR3: TGTGCCAGCAGCTTAACCCGGGGGGTTAACACTGAAGCTTTCTTT. This gives the protein CASSLTRGVNTEAFF.

J is TRBJ2-6 and V is TRBV7-3; D is uncertain. Germline CDR1 is SGHTA and CDR2 is FQGTGA. The germline V and J ends were trimmed by 6 bases and 3 bases, with 12 bases remaining between them. CDR3 length: 15 amino acids. CDR3 DNA sequence: TGTGCCAGCAGTCTGACCTACTTTGGGGCCAACGTCCTGACTTTC. This sequence encodes CASSLTYFGANVLTF.

The chain uses TRBV11-2 and TRBJ2-7; D is possibly TRBD1 or TRBD2 (5 bases each). Deletions cut 4 bases from V and 1 base from J, with 14 bases between. The germline CDR1 and CDR2 sequences are SGHAT and FQNNGV. The CDR3 is made up of 15 amino acids. The CDR3 nucleotides are TGTGCCAGCAGCTACCCCTGGGGGTTATCCTACGAGCAGTACTTC. Translating gives CASSYPWGLSYEQYF.

The chain couples TRBV5-1 to TRBJ2-1, with a weak D call TRBD1 (6 bases). CDR1 SGHRS and CDR2 YFSETQ come from the germline V gene. V was shortened by 0 bases and J by 8 bases, with 12 bases between the two germline ends. There are 14 residues in the CDR3. CDR3: CASSLGQVGDEQFF. The DNA of the CDR3 is TGCGCCAGCAGCTTGGGACAGGTAGGCGATGAGCAGTTCTTC.

This clone was picked up one time. This sample also contains other DNA sequences that code for the same CDR3. The rearrangement links TRBV5-1 to TRBJ2-3; D unclear. CDR1 and CDR2 (germline): SGHRS, YFSETQ. Trimming shortened V by 2 bases and J by 0 bases, and 4 bases separated the two germline ends. The CDR3 runs 13 residues. CDR3 in DNA: TGCGCCAGCAGCTTAACGAGCACAGATACGCAGTATTTT. This translates into CASSLTSTDTQYF.

The chain uses TRBV10-1 and TRBJ2-7, with 8 bases matching TRBD1. The CDR3 spans 14 residues. CDR1 and CDR2 (germline): WNHNN, SYGVQD (reference sequence). V was clipped by 3 bases and J by 3 bases; unmatched bases: 4. CDR3 nucleotide sequence: TGCGCCAGCAGTGAAGGACAGGGCCGCTACGAGCAGTACTTC. It yields the protein CASSEGQGRYEQYF.

This clone was found once. V is TRBV29-1 and J is TRBJ1-6; D not certain. The V end lost 4 bases, the J end lost 3 bases, and 7 bases lay between the germline ends. Germline V CDR1 and CDR2: SQVTM, ANQGSEA. The CDR3 is 13 residues long. CDR3 region: CSVGQDYNSPLHF. The CDR3 DNA reads as TGCAGCGTTGGTCAGGACTATAATTCACCCCTCCACTTT.